This section outlines one T cell receptor (beta chain) sequence together with its context. Its specificity is not known. This sample stems from a study of T cells expressing NK-cell markers. Study-wide findings and caveats: The CD3+CD56-NKG2C+ fraction of four donors was likewise dominated by these clonotypes. Whether expanded NKG2C+ T cell clones were HCMV-specific remained unclear.

This CDR3 has 15 amino acids. The germline gives CDR1 DFQATT, CDR2 SNEGSKA (reference sequence). From the 5' RACE reads, TCRdb lists one entry per CDR3 protein and no DNA. Recorded for this sample: approximately 170,000 distinct CDR3 sequences. The sequence came from a man aged 18-70 years in good health. V gene TRBV20-1 combines with J gene TRBJ1-5. The sequencing sample was made of blood T cells: a sorted CD56 or NKG2C T cell subset, CD4+ or CD8+ T cells, or bulk PBMC T cells (not recorded which). This chain's CDR3 is CSAFDWTLGNQPQHF.